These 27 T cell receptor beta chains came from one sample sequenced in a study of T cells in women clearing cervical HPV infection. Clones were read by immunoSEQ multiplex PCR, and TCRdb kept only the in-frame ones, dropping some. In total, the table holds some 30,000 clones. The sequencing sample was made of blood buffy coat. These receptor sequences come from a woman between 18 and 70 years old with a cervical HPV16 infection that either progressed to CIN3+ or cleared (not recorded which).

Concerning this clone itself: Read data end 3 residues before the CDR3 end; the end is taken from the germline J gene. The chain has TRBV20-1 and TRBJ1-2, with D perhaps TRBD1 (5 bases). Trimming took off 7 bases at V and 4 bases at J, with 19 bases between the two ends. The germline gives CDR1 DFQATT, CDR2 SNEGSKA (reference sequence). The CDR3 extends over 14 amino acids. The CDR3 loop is CSVPVGDFSYGYTF. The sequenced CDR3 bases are TGCAGTGTCCCGGTGGGGGACTTCTCCTATGGC.

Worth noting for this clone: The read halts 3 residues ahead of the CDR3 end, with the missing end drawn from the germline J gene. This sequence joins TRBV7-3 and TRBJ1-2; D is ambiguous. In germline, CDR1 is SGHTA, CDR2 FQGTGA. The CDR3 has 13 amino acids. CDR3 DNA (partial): TGTGCCAGCAGCCGGGGTAGCACAGATACC. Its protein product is CASSRGSTDT. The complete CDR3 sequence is CASSRGSTDTYTF.

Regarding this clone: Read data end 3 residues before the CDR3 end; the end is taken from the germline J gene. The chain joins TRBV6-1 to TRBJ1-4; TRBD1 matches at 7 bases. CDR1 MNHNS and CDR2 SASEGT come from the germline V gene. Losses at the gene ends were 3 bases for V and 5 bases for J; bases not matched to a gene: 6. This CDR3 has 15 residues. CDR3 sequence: CASSEYRGGNEKLFF. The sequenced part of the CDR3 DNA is TGTGCCAGCAGTGAGTACAGGGGTGGCAATGAAAAA.

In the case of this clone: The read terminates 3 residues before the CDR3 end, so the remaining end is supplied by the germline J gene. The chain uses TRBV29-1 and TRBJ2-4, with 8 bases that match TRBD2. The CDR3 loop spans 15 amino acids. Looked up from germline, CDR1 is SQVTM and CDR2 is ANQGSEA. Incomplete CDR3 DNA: TGCAGCGTTGAAGTGGTGCGGGGGGCGGGAATGGGT. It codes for CSVEVVRGAGMG. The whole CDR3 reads CSVEVVRGAGMGQYF. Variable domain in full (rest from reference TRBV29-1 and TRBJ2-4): SAVISQKPSRDICQRGTSLTIQCQVDSQVTMMFWYRQQPGQSLTLIATANQGSEATYESGFVIDKFPISRPNLTFSTLTVSNMSPEDSSIYLCSVEVVRGAGMGQYFGAGTRLSVL.

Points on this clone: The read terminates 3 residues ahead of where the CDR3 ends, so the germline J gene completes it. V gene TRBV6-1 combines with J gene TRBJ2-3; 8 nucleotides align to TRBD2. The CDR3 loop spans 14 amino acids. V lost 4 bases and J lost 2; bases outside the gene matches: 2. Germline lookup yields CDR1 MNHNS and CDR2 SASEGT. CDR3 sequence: CASSGTSLTDTQYF. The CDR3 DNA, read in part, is TGTGCCAGCAGTGGGACTAGCCTCACAGATACG.

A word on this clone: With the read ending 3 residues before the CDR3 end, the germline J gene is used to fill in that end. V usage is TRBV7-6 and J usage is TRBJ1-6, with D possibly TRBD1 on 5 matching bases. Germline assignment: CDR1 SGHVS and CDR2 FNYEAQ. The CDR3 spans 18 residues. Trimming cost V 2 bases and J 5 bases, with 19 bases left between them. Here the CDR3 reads CASSLYRFRDRNNSPLHF. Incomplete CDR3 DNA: TGTGCCAGCAGCTTATACAGGTTCCGGGATCGGAATAATTCACCC. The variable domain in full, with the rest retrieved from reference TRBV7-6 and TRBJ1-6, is GAGVSQSPRYKVTKRGQDVALRCDPISGHVSLYWYRQALGQGPEFLTYFNYEAQQDKSGLPNDRFSAERPEGSISTLTIQRTEQRDSAMYRCASSLYRFRDRNNSPLHFGNGTRLTVT.

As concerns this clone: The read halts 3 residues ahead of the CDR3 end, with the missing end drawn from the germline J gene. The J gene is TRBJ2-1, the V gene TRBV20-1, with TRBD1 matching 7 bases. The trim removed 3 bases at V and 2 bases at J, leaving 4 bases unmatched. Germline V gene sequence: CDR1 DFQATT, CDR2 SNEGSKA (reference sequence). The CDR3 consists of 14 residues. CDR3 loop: CSASDGTAYNEQFF. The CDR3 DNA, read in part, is TGCAGTGCTAGTGACGGGACAGCCTACAATGAG.

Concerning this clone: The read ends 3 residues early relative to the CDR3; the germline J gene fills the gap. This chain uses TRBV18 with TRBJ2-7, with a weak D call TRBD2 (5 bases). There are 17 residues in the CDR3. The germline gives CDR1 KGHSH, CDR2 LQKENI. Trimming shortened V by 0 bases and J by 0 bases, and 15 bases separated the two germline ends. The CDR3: CASSPPRGLEGSYEQYF. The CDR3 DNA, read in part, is TGTGCCAGCTCACCACCGCGCGGACTTGAGGGCTCCTACGAG. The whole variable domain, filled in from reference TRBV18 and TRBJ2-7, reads NAGVMQNPRHLVRRRGQEARLRCSPMKGHSHVYWYRQLPEEGLKFMVYLQKENIIDESGMPKERFSAEFPKEGPSILRIQQVVRGDSAAYFCASSPPRGLEGSYEQYFGPGTRLTVT.

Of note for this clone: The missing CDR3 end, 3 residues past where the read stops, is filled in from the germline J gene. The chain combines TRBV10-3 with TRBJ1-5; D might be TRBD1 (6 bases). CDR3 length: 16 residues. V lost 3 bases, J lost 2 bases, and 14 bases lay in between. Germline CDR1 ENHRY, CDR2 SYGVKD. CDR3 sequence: CAISEPGGAGNQPQHF. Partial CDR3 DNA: TGTGCCATCAGTGAACCTGGGGGCGCGGGCAATCAGCCC.

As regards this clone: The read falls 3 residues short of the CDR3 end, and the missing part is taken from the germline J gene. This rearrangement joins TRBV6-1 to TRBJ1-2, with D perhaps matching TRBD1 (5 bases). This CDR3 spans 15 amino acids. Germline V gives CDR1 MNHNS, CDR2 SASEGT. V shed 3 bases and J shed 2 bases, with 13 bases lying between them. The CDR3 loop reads CASSDNGRANYGYTF. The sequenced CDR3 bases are TGTGCCAGCAGTGATAACGGCAGGGCAAACTATGGC.

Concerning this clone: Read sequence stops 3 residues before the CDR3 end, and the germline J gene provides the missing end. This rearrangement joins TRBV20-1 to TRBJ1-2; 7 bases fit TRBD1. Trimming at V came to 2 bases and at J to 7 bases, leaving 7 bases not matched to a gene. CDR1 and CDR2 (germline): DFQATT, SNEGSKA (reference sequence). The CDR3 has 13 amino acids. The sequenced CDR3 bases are TGCAGTGCTAGACCCGACAGGGCCGCTGGC. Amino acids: CSARPDRAAG. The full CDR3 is CSARPDRAAGYTF.

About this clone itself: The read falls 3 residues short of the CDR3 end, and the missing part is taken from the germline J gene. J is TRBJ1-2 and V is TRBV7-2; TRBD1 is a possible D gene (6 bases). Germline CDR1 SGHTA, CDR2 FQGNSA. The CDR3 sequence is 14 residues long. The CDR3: CASSLWGGDQGYTF. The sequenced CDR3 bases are TGTGCCAGCAGCTTATGGGGGGGCGATCAAGGC.

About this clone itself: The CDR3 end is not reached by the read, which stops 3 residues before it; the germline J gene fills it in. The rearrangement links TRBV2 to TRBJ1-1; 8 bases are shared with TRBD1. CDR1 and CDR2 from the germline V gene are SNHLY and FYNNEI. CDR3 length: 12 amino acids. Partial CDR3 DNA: TGTGCCAGCAATGGACAGGGTCGGGAA. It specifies CASNGQGRE. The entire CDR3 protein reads CASNGQGREAFF.

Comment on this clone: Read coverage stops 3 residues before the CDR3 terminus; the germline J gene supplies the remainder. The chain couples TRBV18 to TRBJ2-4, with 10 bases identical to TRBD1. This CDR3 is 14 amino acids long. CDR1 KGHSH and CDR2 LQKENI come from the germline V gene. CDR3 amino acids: CASSPRDRGYGQYF. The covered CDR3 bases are TGTGCCAGCTCACCCCGGGACAGGGGTTATGGT.

The CDR3 DNA, read in part, is TGTGCCAGCAGCTTAGCGGGGGGCCGCTCCTACGAG. Its protein is CASSLAGGRSYE. The entire CDR3 reads CASSLAGGRSYEQYF. The V and J genes are TRBV13 and TRBJ2-7, with D possibly being TRBD2 (7 bases). The DNA ends 3 residues before the CDR3 does, and the rest of the CDR3 is filled in from the germline J gene. With 1 base removed from V and 0 bases from J, the gap between germline ends came to 10 bases. Germline V CDR1 and CDR2: PRHDT, FYEKMQ (reference sequence). The CDR3 extends over 15 amino acids. Full variable domain (outside the CDR3, taken from reference TRBV13 and TRBJ2-7): AAGVIQSPRHLIKEKRETATLKCYPIPRHDTVYWYQQGPGQDPQFLISFYEKMQSDKGSIPDRFSAQQFSDYHSELNMSSLELGDSALYFCASSLAGGRSYEQYFGPGTRLTVT.

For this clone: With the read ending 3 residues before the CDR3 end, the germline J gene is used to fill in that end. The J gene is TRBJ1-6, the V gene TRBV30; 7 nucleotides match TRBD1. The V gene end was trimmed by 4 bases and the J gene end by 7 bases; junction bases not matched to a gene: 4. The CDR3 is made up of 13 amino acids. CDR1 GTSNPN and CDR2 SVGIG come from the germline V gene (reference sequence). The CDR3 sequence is CAWTGQSNSPLHF. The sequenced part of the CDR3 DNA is TGTGCCTGGACGGGACAGTCGAATTCACCC.

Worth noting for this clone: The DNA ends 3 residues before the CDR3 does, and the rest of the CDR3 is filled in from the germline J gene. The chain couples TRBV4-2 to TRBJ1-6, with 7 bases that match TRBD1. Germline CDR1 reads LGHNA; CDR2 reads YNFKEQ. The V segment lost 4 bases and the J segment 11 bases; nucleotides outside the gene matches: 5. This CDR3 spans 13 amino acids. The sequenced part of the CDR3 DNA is TGTGCCAGCAGCCTTGACAGGGTAACACCC. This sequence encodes CASSLDRVTP. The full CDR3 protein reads CASSLDRVTPLHF.

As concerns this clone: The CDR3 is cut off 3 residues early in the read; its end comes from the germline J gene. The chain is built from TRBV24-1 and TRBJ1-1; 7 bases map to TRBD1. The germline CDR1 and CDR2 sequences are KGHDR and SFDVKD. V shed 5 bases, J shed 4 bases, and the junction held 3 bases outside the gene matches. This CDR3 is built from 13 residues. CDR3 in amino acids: CATSAHRGTEAFF. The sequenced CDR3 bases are TGTGCCACCAGTGCCCACAGGGGCACTGAA.

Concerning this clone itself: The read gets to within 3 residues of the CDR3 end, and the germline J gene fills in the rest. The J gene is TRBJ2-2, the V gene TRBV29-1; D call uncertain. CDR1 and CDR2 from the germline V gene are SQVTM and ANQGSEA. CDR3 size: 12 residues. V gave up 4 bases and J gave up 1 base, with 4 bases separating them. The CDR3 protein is CSVAKNTGELFF. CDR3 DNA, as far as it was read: TGCAGCGTTGCCAAGAACACCGGGGAG.

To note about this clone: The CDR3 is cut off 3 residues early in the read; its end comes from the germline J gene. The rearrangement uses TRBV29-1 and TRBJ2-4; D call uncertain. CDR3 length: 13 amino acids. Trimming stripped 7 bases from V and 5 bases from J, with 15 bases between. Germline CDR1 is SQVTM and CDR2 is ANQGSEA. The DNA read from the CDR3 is TGCAGCGCCGGTGCGGCGGCCCAAAACATT. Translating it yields CSAGAAAQNI. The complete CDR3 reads CSAGAAAQNIQYF.

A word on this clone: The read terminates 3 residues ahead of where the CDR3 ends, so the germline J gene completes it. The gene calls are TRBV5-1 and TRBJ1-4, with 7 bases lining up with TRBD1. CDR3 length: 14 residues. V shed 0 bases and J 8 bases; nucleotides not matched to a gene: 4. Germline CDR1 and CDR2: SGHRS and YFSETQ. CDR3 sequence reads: CASSLEQGREKLFF. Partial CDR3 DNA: TGCGCCAGCAGCTTGGAACAGGGGAGAGAAAAA.

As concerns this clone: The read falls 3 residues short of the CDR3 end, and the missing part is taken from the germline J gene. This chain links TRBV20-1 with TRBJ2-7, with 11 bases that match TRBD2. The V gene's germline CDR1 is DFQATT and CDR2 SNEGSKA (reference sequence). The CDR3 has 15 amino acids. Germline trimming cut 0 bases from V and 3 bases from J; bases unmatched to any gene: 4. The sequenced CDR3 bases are TGCAGTGCTAGAGATTTAGCGGGGGGGCTCTACGAG. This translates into CSARDLAGGLYE. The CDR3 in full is CSARDLAGGLYEQYF.

The sequenced CDR3 bases are TGTGCCAGCAGTGACGAGGGTGTCTGGGCGACTAATGAAAAA. It codes for CASSDEGVWATNEK. The whole CDR3 protein reads CASSDEGVWATNEKLFF. This chain joins TRBV6-4 and TRBJ1-4; unclear D gene. The read terminates 3 residues before the CDR3 end, so the remaining end is supplied by the germline J gene. The CDR3 loop spans 17 amino acids. The germline gives CDR1 MRHNA, CDR2 SNTAGT. Trimming pared 2 bases from V and 2 bases from J, leaving 15 bases between.

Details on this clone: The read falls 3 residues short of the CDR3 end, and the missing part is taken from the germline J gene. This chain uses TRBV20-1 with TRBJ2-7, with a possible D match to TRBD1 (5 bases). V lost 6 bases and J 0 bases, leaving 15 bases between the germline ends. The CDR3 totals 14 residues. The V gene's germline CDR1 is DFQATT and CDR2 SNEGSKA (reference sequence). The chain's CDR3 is CSAAQVSDSYEQYF. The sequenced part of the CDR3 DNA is TGCAGTGCGGCACAGGTTTCCGACTCCTACGAG.

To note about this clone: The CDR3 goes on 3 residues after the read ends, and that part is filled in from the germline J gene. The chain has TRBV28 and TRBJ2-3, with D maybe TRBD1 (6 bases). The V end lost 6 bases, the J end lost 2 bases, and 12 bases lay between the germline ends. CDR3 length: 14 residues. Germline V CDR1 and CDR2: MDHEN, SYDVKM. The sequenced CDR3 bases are TGTGCCAGCAGGTCGGACAGCAACACAGATACG. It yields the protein CASRSDSNTDT. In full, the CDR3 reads CASRSDSNTDTQYF.

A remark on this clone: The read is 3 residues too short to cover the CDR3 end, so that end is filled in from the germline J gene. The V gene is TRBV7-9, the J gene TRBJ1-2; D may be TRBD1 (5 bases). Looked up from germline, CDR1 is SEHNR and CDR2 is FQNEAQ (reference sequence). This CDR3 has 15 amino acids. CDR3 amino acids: CASSLLAGRSYDYTF. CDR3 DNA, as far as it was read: TGTGCCAGCAGCTTACTAGCGGGGCGCTCCTACGAC.

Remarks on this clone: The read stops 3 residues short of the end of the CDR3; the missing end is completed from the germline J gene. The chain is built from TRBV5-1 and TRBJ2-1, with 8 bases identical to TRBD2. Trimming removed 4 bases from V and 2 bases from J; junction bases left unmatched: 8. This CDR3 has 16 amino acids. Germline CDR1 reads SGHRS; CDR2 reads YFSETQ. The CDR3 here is CASSPGGGLTYNEQFF. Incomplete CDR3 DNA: TGCGCCAGCAGCCCCGGGGGGGGACTAACCTACAATGAG.